What follows is one T cell receptor (beta chain) and its context. What it binds is unknown. This sample is drawn from a study of Ad26.COV2.S vaccination and SARS-CoV-2 variants. Turning to the study itself: Donor had been placed in the Ad26.COV2.S arm of the COV1001 trial.

As to treatment: approximately 18 received Ad26.COV2.S at low or high dose, single or two shots; about 5 received placebo; per-sample allocation not given. Following the first vaccine or placebo injection, samples were taken on day 63. Vaccine was an Ad26 vector expressing Wuhan-strain SARS-CoV-2 spike. Findings of the study overall: Recipients of either vaccine or placebo displayed similar breadth of non-spike TCRs.

V lost 3 bases and J 3 bases, leaving 2 bases between the germline ends. Germline values: CDR1 SGHTA, CDR2 FQGNSA. CDR3 size: 11 residues. The data were produced by immunoSEQ multiplex PCR, yet TCRdb's version contains in-frame clones alone and is incomplete. The data show about 320,000 clones, 86% seen once. The chain employs TRBV7-2 and TRBJ1-1; no clear D. The sequencing used peripheral blood, collected in a trial of Ad26.COV2.S vaccine versus placebo. The receptor's source is a person aged 18-65 years who received the Ad26.COV2.S COVID-19 vaccine or a placebo. CDR3 sequence (DNA): TGTGCCAGCAGCTTCTACACTGAAGCTTTCTTT. Translation: CASSFYTEAFF.